These T cell receptor beta chains were read from a single sample in a study of CD8+ T cells in alopecia areata. Libraries were prepared by immunoSEQ multiplex PCR; TCRdb keeps only in-frame clonotypes and omits some of them. The repertoire holds about 150,000 clones, with about 51% as singletons. Here the sequenced sample was CD8+ T cells sorted from blood, taken at week 0. Receptors originate from a human donor with alopecia areata. CDR3s include the opening cysteine and the closing phenylalanine or tryptophan. The order of the fields is CDR3 DNA, CDR3 protein, D gene, clone size, CDR3 length, J gene, V gene. A D gene is named only where the DNA matches it firmly. Expanded clones are given a class, and other clones once, few, many or no size at all.

TGTGCCAGCAGTTTTCTCGGGGCACGGGAGACCCAGTACTTC,CASSFLGARETQYF,-,-,14,TRBJ2-5,TRBV27
TGTGCCAGCAGTGAAGGACAGATTTTCTATGGCTACACCTTC,CASSEGQIFYGYTF,-,-,14,TRBJ1-2,TRBV6-1
TGTGCCAGCAACTTGAGGGTTGGCGGGGGTAACACCGGGGAGCTGTTTTTT,CASNLRVGGGNTGELFF,TRBD2,-,17,TRBJ2-2,TRBV7-2
TGTGCCTGGAGTTTTCGTCCCGGCGGGGAGCTGTTTTTT,CAWSFRPGGELFF,-,-,13,TRBJ2-2,TRBV30
TGTGCCAGCAGTTACGGAGGACGAACAGATACGCAGTATTTT,CASSYGGRTDTQYF,-,-,14,TRBJ2-3,TRBV25-1
TGTGCCTGGAGTGAGAGCATGAACACTGAAGCTTTCTTT,CAWSESMNTEAFF,-,few,13,TRBJ1-1,TRBV30
TGTGCCAGCAGCTTGGGGAGCGGACAGGGGGCTTATGGGGCCAACGTCCTGACTTTC,CASSLGSGQGAYGANVLTF,TRBD1,once,19,TRBJ2-6,TRBV5-6
TGTGCCCTAGGGGCAGGGGGTTACGAGCAGTACTTC,CALGAGGYEQYF,TRBD1,-,12,TRBJ2-7,TRBV30
TGTGCCAGCAGTACCCTCGGGACAGACCCTAACTATGGCTACACCTTC,CASSTLGTDPNYGYTF,TRBD1,-,16,TRBJ1-2,TRBV2
TGTGCCAGCAGGATGCAGAGTACGGCCTCTGGGGCCAACGTCCTGACTTTC,CASRMQSTASGANVLTF,-,few,17,TRBJ2-6,TRBV27
TGTGCCAGCGGGCCCGGGACAGGGGACTACGAGCAGTACTTC,CASGPGTGDYEQYF,TRBD1,-,14,TRBJ2-7,TRBV6-5
TGTGCCAGCAGTGACAAAAGCGGGGGTGGCACAGATACGCAGTATTTT,CASSDKSGGGTDTQYF,TRBD2,-,16,TRBJ2-3,TRBV6-4
TGTGCCTTAGACTCAGGGACGACAGAGACCCAGTACTTC,CALDSGTTETQYF,-,-,13,TRBJ2-5,TRBV30
TGTGCCAGCAGCTCGGACTTGGAGGGGACCAAAAACATTCAGTACTTC,CASSSDLEGTKNIQYF,-,few,16,TRBJ2-4,TRBV5-6
TGCGCCAGCAGTGAAGAAAATTCACCCCTCCACTTT,CASSEENSPLHF,-,few,12,TRBJ1-6,TRBV10-2
TGTGCCAGCAGTTACTCGAGACAGGGGGGAAAGACCCAGTACTTC,CASSYSRQGGKTQYF,TRBD1,once,15,TRBJ2-5,TRBV6-6
TGTGCCAGCAGCGGGCCTAAACAGGCTTGGGGCACTGAAGCTTTCTTT,CASSGPKQAWGTEAFF,-,many,16,TRBJ1-1,TRBV11-2
TGCGCCAGCAGCCAAGATAAGAGGGGGGACAACGTCCTGACTTTC,CASSQDKRGDNVLTF,-,-,15,TRBJ2-6,TRBV4-3
TGCAGCGTTGATAGGTCGGACACTGAAGCTTTCTTT,CSVDRSDTEAFF,-,-,12,TRBJ1-1,TRBV29-1
TGTGCCAGCAGTGAAACGGGGTTCGAGGCATATGGCTACACCTTC,CASSETGFEAYGYTF,-,few,15,TRBJ1-2,TRBV2
TGCATGACGGTGAGGGGTACTGAAGCTTTCTTT,CMTVRGTEAFF,-,-,11,TRBJ1-1,TRBV29-1
TGTGCCAGCAGAGAGACAGGGGCCGGGGAGCTGTTTTTT,CASRETGAGELFF,TRBD1,few,13,TRBJ2-2,TRBV14
TGTGCCAGCAGCTTAGTCGGAACACGCGAGCAGTACTTC,CASSLVGTREQYF,-,few,13,TRBJ2-7,TRBV11-3
TGTGCCAGCAGTGACACCATAGGACAGGGCACAGGAGAGCAGTTCTTC,CASSDTIGQGTGEQFF,TRBD1,-,16,TRBJ2-1,TRBV6-4
TGCAGCGTTGAAGTTCCAGGGATCTACGAGCAGTACTTC,CSVEVPGIYEQYF,-,-,13,TRBJ2-7,TRBV29-1
TGTGCCAGCAGTCCCCAGGGTAGCACAGATACGCAGTATTTT,CASSPQGSTDTQYF,-,-,14,TRBJ2-3,TRBV6-6
TGTGCCTGGAGTCCGGGGACAGCCTCCTACGAGCAGTACTTC,CAWSPGTASYEQYF,TRBD1,-,14,TRBJ2-7,TRBV30
TGTGCCAGCAGTGAAGAATTCAGCGGGGACACAGATACGCAGTATTTT,CASSEEFSGDTDTQYF,TRBD2,-,16,TRBJ2-3,TRBV2
TGCGCCAGCAGCCTCAATCAGGGAAGATTGACTGAAGCTTTCTTT,CASSLNQGRLTEAFF,-,-,15,TRBJ1-1,TRBV4-3
TGTGCCAGCAGCAAGACGACCTACGAGCAGTACTTC,CASSKTTYEQYF,-,-,12,TRBJ2-7,TRBV11-2
TGTGCCTGGAGCGCACCAAGGGAGCAGTTCTTC,CAWSAPREQFF,-,-,11,TRBJ2-1,TRBV30
TGCGCCAGCACTCTAAGAGACGCATGGACTGGCTACACCTTC,CASTLRDAWTGYTF,-,-,14,TRBJ1-2,TRBV4-1
TGCAGCGTGGAGGGGGGGGAAGGCACTGAAGCTTTCTTT,CSVEGGEGTEAFF,-,-,13,TRBJ1-1,TRBV29-1
TGTGCCAGCACGGAGGCGAACACCGGGGAGCTGTTTTTT,CASTEANTGELFF,-,-,13,TRBJ2-2,TRBV6-6
TGTGCCACCGAGGACGTCTCCTACAATGAGCAGTTCTTC,CATEDVSYNEQFF,-,once,13,TRBJ2-1,TRBV15
TGCGCCAGCAGCCAAGGGGCGGGGGCCTCCTACGAGCAGTACTTC,CASSQGAGASYEQYF,-,-,15,TRBJ2-7,TRBV4-3
TGTGCCAGCATCGGCAGTGGCTCCTACGAGCAGTACTTC,CASIGSGSYEQYF,-,-,13,TRBJ2-7,TRBV5-6
TGTGCCAGTAGTTCTCCCCGGACAGGGGAATGGAATCAGCCCCAGCATTTT,CASSSPRTGEWNQPQHF,TRBD1,few,17,TRBJ1-5,TRBV19